This TCR beta chain is from a study of radiotherapy plus CTLA-4 blockade in lung cancer. Study findings and constraints: Researchers report tumor-derived TCR clones expanding in blood after radiotherapy plus ipilimumab.

Regarding this clone: The antigen is not known.

It was focal radiation plus CTLA-4 blockade with ipilimumab that patients with chemo-refractory metastatic non-small-cell lung cancer received. The assay was immunoSEQ multiplex PCR, and TCRdb's table has in-frame clones only and misses some. The sample includes some 100,000 clones, roughly 80% of them seen just once. This CDR3 spans 16 amino acids. Per the germline V gene, CDR1 is SGHKS and CDR2 is YYEKEE (reference sequence). The trim removed 4 bases at V and 0 bases at J, leaving 7 bases unmatched. The source is a human donor with non-small cell lung cancer who had a partial response to radiotherapy plus ipilimumab. The chain joins TRBV5-5 to TRBJ2-7; 10 bases agree with TRBD1. This sample comprised peripheral blood, obtained from a patient treated with radiotherapy plus ipilimumab. The CDR3 nucleotides are TGTGCCAGCAGCCGCGCCGGGACAGGGGCCTCCTACGAGCAGTACTTC. It specifies CASSRAGTGASYEQYF.